The TCR beta chain under discussion was sequenced for a study of OX40 agonist ivuxolimab in advanced cancers. Regarding the complete study: Ivuxolimab was a fully human IgG2 agonistic monoclonal antibody targeting the costimulatory receptor OX40 (CD134). Intravenous ivuxolimab was administered to patients every 2 weeks at six dose levels: 0.01, 0.1, 0.3, 1.5, 3 and 10 mg/kg. Of the approximately 50 dose-escalation patients, hepatocellular carcinoma was present in 19, melanoma in around 15, renal cell carcinoma in 9 and head and neck cancer in 9. In the dose-escalation cohort, 70% to 90% of patients were male, and the mean age was around 60 years with a range of roughly 20 to 79. Prior anti-PD-1, anti-PD-L1 or anti-CTLA-4 therapy was permitted, and 30% to 45% of dose-escalation patients had received checkpoint inhibitors. Partial responses occurred in three dose-escalation patients: two with cutaneous melanoma and one with hepatocellular carcinoma. The point of sequencing TCRbeta in the periphery was to test whether ivuxolimab changed TCR sequence diversity and drove clonal T-cell expansion. The paper covers the monotherapy dose-escalation part of the phase I ivuxolimab trial, which included N ≈ 57 patients. Overall results and qualifications from the work: Which antigens the clonally expanded peripheral T cells were specific for was not determined. At doses from 0.1 to 3.0 mg/kg, clonal expansion was seen in both CD4+ and CD8+ blood T cells between baseline and week 6. In the 0.1-3.0 mg/kg groups, partial responders had among the lowest normalized peripheral clonal expansion, particularly in CD8+ T cells. Low levels of normalized T-cell clonal expansion were also seen in some nonresponding patients. After ivuxolimab, expanded clones were on average more numerous among CD8+ T cells than among CD4+ T cells.

Patients with autoimmune disease history or receiving systemic immunosuppression were excluded from the trial. Peripheral blood for TCR sequencing was collected from all dose cohorts at baseline, on cycle 4 day 1, and on cycle 7 day 1. The samples were taken from a phase I, first-in-human, multicenter, open-label dose-escalation trial of ivuxolimab. The trial enrolled adults with locally advanced or metastatic head and neck squamous cell, hepatocellular, melanoma or renal cell carcinoma. CD4+ and CD8+ T cells were sorted separately from peripheral blood before TCR sequencing. From the germline V gene, CDR1 is SNHLY and CDR2 is FYNNEI. The CDR3 numbers 13 residues from cysteine through phenylalanine. The DNA shown is the 39-base CDR3, in frame from base 1. The junction shows trimming of 6 bases on V and 7 bases on J, plus 15 bases between the germline ends. To sequence the TCRbeta CDR3 region, genomic DNA was isolated from the sorted cells. The immunoSEQ Assay was used to sequence the TCRbeta CDR3 regions. Sourced from immuneACCESS, this table was stored by TCRdb with only in-frame sequences that have V and J called. A share of the clones is absent; for the studies checked, an unresolved V gene accounts for under half, and the remainder has no known explanation. This sample is represented by 65,000 to 90,000 clones; about 89% of them were singletons. The ten largest clonotypes hold approximately 0.63% of the sample.

As to this clone: Its antigen has not been determined. Base qualities are missing; no much larger clone stands one base away.

The material sequenced was CD4+ or CD8+ T cells sorted from blood, taken in a trial of the OX40 agonist ivuxolimab. The chain was built from TRBV2 and TRBJ2-5; the D gene is perhaps TRBD2, from 7 matching bases. The TCR comes from an adult with an advanced solid tumor such as melanoma, head and neck, liver or kidney cancer. The nucleotides read TGTGCCAGCAGCTCCGGGGGGCGGGCGACCCAGTACTTC. It translates to CASSSGGRATQYF.